This record covers a single T cell receptor (beta chain). Its recognized antigen is unknown. Within one base of it there is no much larger clone, and no base qualities were kept. In the ViraFEST assay, PBMC were stimulated with viral peptide pools, and antigen-specific CD4+ T cell clonotypes were then identified by expansion using TCR sequencing. After more than nine days of culture, CD4+ T cells were isolated with the EasySep CD4+ T cell isolation kit. None of the healthy vaccine recipients had a prior SARS-CoV-2 infection, which was confirmed by nucleocapsid antibody tests that came back negative both before and after vaccination. Each well held fewer than 2.5 million PBMC cultured in IMDM containing approximately 5% human AB serum, around 9.3 IU/ml IL-2 and gentamicin, along with about 9.3 ug/ml peptides. On days 3 and 7, half of the culture medium was replaced with fresh IL-2-containing medium. Unless noted otherwise, every peptide stimulation condition was cultured in triplicate wells. PBMC were separated from whole blood using Ficoll-Paque Plus gradient centrifugation and were then either cryopreserved at -140C or used fresh. The spike proteins of SARS-CoV-2 and of the common cold coronaviruses HCoV-NL63, HCoV-OC43 and HCoV-229E were spanned by overlapping peptide pools. The QIAamp micro DNA kit was used to extract genomic DNA from the cultured CD4+ T cells.

From cysteine to phenylalanine, the CDR3 is 14 amino acids long. Only CDR3 DNA remains: 42 bases, in frame from the first base. The germline ends are 15 bases apart after V is trimmed by 3 bases and J by 9 bases. Based on the germline V gene, the CDR1 and CDR2 sequences are SGHTA and FQGNSA. The data originate from a study of vaccination effects on CD4 cells after COVID-19 (dated by TCRdb to 2021 to 2024). General notes on the study: Two doses of either the BNT162b2 or the mRNA-1273 mRNA SARS-CoV-2 vaccine were administered to participants. The study compared SARS-CoV-2 spike-specific CD4+ TCR repertoires before and after mRNA vaccination in COVID-19 convalescent patients and infection-naive vaccine recipients. Cultures from other donors in the study were sequenced with the Oncomine TCR Beta short-read assay on an Illumina iSeq 100. The full study included approximately nine COVID-19 convalescent patients and several SARS-CoV-2-naive healthy vaccine recipients. Study-wide conclusions, independent of this receptor: Among healthy vaccine recipients, nearly all vaccine-induced clones were SARS-CoV-2 mono-reactive, and only 1 of 255 was cross-reactive with common cold coronaviruses. The study was limited by a small number of convalescent patients and lacked early post-infection timepoints. Marked clonal contraction was observed in both infection-induced and vaccine-induced clones at late post-vaccination timepoints, consistent with waning T cell responses.

The receptor library was made with the immunoSEQ multiplex PCR assay. TCR beta CDR3 sequencing was performed on DNA from the cultured, isolated CD4+ T cells. Per the authors' processing: The analysis removed non-productive TCR sequences, trimmed reads to the CDR3 region, and retained only CDR3s that were 7 or more amino acids long. Antigen-specific clonotypes were identified with the MANAFEST web app by comparing expansion in peptide wells against reference cultures. To be called positive, a clone needed expansion at FDR<0.05 compared with the reference and with all other wells, an odds ratio greater than 5, and a frequency greater than 0.1% in two replicate wells. Cross-reactive clonotypes were defined as significantly expanded in SARS-CoV-2 spike wells and in at least one common cold coronavirus spike condition. CDR3 similarity was assessed by Levenshtein distance with the stringdist R package, and unrooted trees were built with ape in R 3.6.1. TCRdb took this table from immuneACCESS and kept in-frame rearrangements with V and J called. Such tables lack part of the clones; where checked against another copy, unresolved V genes explain under half of the gap, and the rest is unexplained. V and J calls and clone size are those listed in that table; D and trimming were worked out from the DNA. Present in this sample are tens of thousands of clones, about four fifths of which were seen just once. Together, the top ten hold more than 5% of the sample.

The TCR was taken from a human donor who received a COVID-19 vaccine. The chain was built from TRBV7-2 and TRBJ2-1, with the D call tentatively TRBD1 or TRBD2, each fitting 5 bases. Sequences were derived from CD4+ T cells from PBMCs cultured with HCoV-OC43 spike peptides, sampled before COVID-19 vaccination. Interpreted using the paper, the cell subset or site label stands for: HCoV-OC43 spike overlapping peptide pool stimulation. The CDR3 loop reads CASSFFGTGTEQFF. The DNA is as follows: TGTGCCAGCAGCTTCTTTGGGACCGGGACTGAGCAGTTCTTC.